Each of the 24 T cell receptor beta chains below was sequenced from the same sample in a study of blood T cell repertoires in COVID-19. The method was immunoSEQ multiplex PCR; TCRdb's version includes in-frame clones alone and lacks a portion of them. The table shows about 140,000 clones, with 75% to 90% occurring only once. Material for sequencing was peripheral blood. The receptor source for this set is a man in his sixties with active or convalescent COVID-19.

The chain carries TRBV7-9 and TRBJ1-1; D is unresolved. Germline values: CDR1 SEHNR, CDR2 FQNEAQ (reference sequence). The CDR3 is 13 amino acids. Trimming took off 0 bases at V and 6 bases at J, with 8 bases between the two ends. The CDR3 loop is CASSLAWEPEAFF. Written as DNA, the CDR3 is TGTGCCAGCAGCTTAGCGTGGGAGCCTGAAGCTTTCTTT.

This clone was found once. CDR3 DNA sequence: TGTGCCAGCAGCCACTCGCAGGGGCGGGAGACCCAGTACTTC. Its protein product is CASSHSQGRETQYF. J is TRBJ2-5 and V is TRBV9; weak D call: TRBD1 (6 bases). Trimming shortened V by 4 bases and J by 5 bases, and 15 bases separated the two germline ends. Germline CDR1 is SGDLS and CDR2 is YYNGEE. The CDR3 covers 14 residues.

The chain employs TRBV5-6 and TRBJ2-7, with TRBD2 matching 7 bases. The CDR3 consists of 18 residues. Trimming at V came to 5 bases and at J to 1 base, leaving 18 bases not matched to a gene. Germline CDR1 and CDR2: SGHDT and YYEEEE. CDR3: CASSPLGAGAVKSYEQYF. In DNA, the CDR3 is TGTGCCAGCAGTCCCCTTGGGGCGGGAGCGGTTAAGTCCTACGAGCAGTACTTC.

The chain couples TRBV19 to TRBJ1-2; D is unresolved. This CDR3 spans 14 amino acids. V shed 4 bases and J shed 2 bases, with 11 bases lying between them. CDR1 and CDR2 from the germline V gene are LNHDA and SQIVND (reference sequence). The CDR3 nucleotides are TGTGCCAGTAGTACCCGGACGGGAAACTATGGCTACACCTTC. This encodes CASSTRTGNYGYTF.

This clone was seen only a few times. The rearrangement joins TRBV6-5 to TRBJ1-5, with D possibly being TRBD1 (5 bases). CDR3 length: 13 amino acids. Between the trimmed V and J ends, which lost 6 bases and 8 bases, there was a span of 14 bases. Germline V gene data show CDR1 as MNHEY and CDR2 as SVGAGI. CDR3 coding DNA: TGTGCCAGCAGAGGGGCCGCCCGGGAGCCCCAGCATTTT. Protein product: CASRGAAREPQHF.

The chain joins TRBV6-2 or TRBV6-3 to TRBJ1-5, with D perhaps matching TRBD1 (6 bases). The CDR3 is 14 amino acids. Germline CDR1 reads MNHEY; CDR2 reads SVGEGT. V was cut by 2 bases and J by 6 bases, with 11 bases left in between. The CDR3 spells CASSYRGLGQPQHF. The CDR3 bases are TGTGCCAGCAGTTACAGGGGGTTAGGTCAGCCCCAGCATTTT.

V usage is TRBV6-5 and J usage is TRBJ2-3; D is possibly TRBD2 (6 bases). The length of the CDR3 is 15 residues. The germline CDR1 and CDR2 sequences are MNHEY and SVGAGI. V was shortened by 7 bases and J by 2 bases, with 16 bases between the two germline ends. CDR3 protein: CASTPGSGITDTQYF. The CDR3 nucleotides read TGTGCCAGCACCCCGGGTAGCGGTATCACAGATACGCAGTATTTT.

The V call is TRBV28, the J call TRBJ1-5; 12 bases agree with TRBD1. The trim removed 3 bases at V and 5 bases at J, leaving 5 bases unmatched. Germline assignment: CDR1 MDHEN and CDR2 SYDVKM. This CDR3 is built from 16 residues. CDR3 DNA: TGTGCCAGCAGTTTGAGGGGACAGGGGGCCCATCAGCCCCAGCATTTT. Translation gives CASSLRGQGAHQPQHF.

The V and J genes are TRBV2 and TRBJ1-5, with TRBD1 matching 12 bases. The CDR3 covers 15 residues. Germline values: CDR1 SNHLY, CDR2 FYNNEI. V lost 5 bases, J lost 6 bases, and 5 bases stayed unmatched. For the CDR3, the DNA is TGTGCCAGCAGTCGGGACAGGGGGCGAAGTCAGCCCCAGCATTTT. It codes for CASSRDRGRSQPQHF.

The chain couples TRBV5-4 to TRBJ2-7; 9 bases line up with TRBD2. V was pared by 1 base and J by 1 base, with 6 bases of the junction left unmatched. The CDR3 spans 16 residues. Germline CDR1 reads SGHNT; CDR2 reads YYREEE (reference sequence). The CDR3 bases are TGTGCCAGCAGCTTGACGGCGGGAGGGCCGTCCTACGAGCAGTACTTC. Its translation is CASSLTAGGPSYEQYF. Together with reference TRBV5-4 and TRBJ2-7, the CDR3 gives the full variable domain: ETGVTQSPTHLIKTRGQQVTLRCSSQSGHNTVSWYQQALGQGPQFIFQYYREEENGRGNFPPRFSGLQFPNYSSELNVNALELDDSALYLCASSLTAGGPSYEQYFGPGTRLTVT.

The J gene is TRBJ1-2, the V gene TRBV5-4; 9 positions agree with TRBD1. Trimming took 4 bases from V and 4 from J; bases not matched to a gene: 8. Germline CDR1 is SGHNT and CDR2 is YYREEE (reference sequence). This CDR3 spans 15 amino acids. The CDR3 nucleotides are TGTGCCAGCAGCCCCCGGACAGGGGAGAGCTATGGCTACACCTTC. Translating it yields CASSPRTGESYGYTF.

The chain joins TRBV4-2 to TRBJ2-7; the match to TRBD2 covers 8 bases. This CDR3 contains 15 residues. The ends lost 1 base at V and 12 bases at J; junction bases unmatched: 14. In germline, CDR1 is LGHNA, CDR2 YNFKEQ. The chain's CDR3 is CASSQVAAGEGRPYF. In nucleotides, the CDR3 is TGTGCCAGCAGCCAAGTTGCAGCGGGAGAGGGGAGACCGTACTTC.

This clone has a single count. The chain joins TRBV18 to TRBJ2-5; D is perhaps TRBD1 (6 bases). The CDR3 spans 16 residues. Germline assignment: CDR1 KGHSH and CDR2 LQKENI. Trimming took off 2 bases at V and 4 bases at J, with 17 bases between the two ends. CDR3 sequence: CASSPRGTSPTETQYF. The DNA for the CDR3 is TGTGCCAGCTCACCAAGGGGGACATCTCCTACAGAGACCCAGTACTTC. Combining the CDR3 with reference TRBV18 and TRBJ2-5 gives the whole variable domain NAGVMQNPRHLVRRRGQEARLRCSPMKGHSHVYWYRQLPEEGLKFMVYLQKENIIDESGMPKERFSAEFPKEGPSILRIQQVVRGDSAAYFCASSPRGTSPTETQYFGPGTRLLVL.

The rearrangement joins TRBV15 to TRBJ1-5; maybe TRBD1 (6 bases). V lost 9 bases and J 3 bases, leaving 18 bases between the germline ends. This CDR3 has 15 amino acids. Germline CDR1 is LNHNV and CDR2 is YYDKDF (reference sequence). CDR3 sequence reads: CATQDGTKFNQPQHF. CDR3 nucleotides: TGTGCCACTCAGGACGGGACAAAATTCAATCAGCCCCAGCATTTT.

This clone was recorded once. The chain recombines TRBV6-5 with TRBJ2-1; 7 bases are a match to TRBD2. Germline assignment: CDR1 MNHEY and CDR2 SVGAGI. There are 14 residues in the CDR3. V lost 6 bases to trimming and J lost 1 base; unmatched junction nucleotides: 3. CDR3 coding DNA: TGTGCCAGCAGAGCTAGCGGTTCCTACAATGAGCAGTTCTTC. The encoded protein is CASRASGSYNEQFF.

This clone came up once. The chain carries TRBV2 and TRBJ2-1, with 10 nucleotides matching TRBD2. CDR1 and CDR2 from the germline V gene are SNHLY and FYNNEI. V trimming: 7 bases; J trimming: 6 bases; junction bases outside the gene matches: 12. The CDR3 runs to 16 residues. As DNA, the CDR3 is TGTGCCAGCAAGACGCTAGCGGGAGAAGCTGGCAATGAGCAGTTCTTC. Its protein is CASKTLAGEAGNEQFF.

The V call is TRBV19, the J call TRBJ2-1; maybe TRBD2 (5 bases). There are 14 residues in the CDR3. Trimming took 2 bases from V and 2 from J, leaving 7 bases between them. CDR1 is LNHDA, CDR2 SQIVND, per germline (reference sequence). CDR3 sequence: CASSISGAYNEQFF. The CDR3 DNA follows: TGTGCCAGTAGTATAAGCGGAGCCTACAATGAGCAGTTCTTC.

CDR3 DNA: TGCGCCAGCAGCTCGGGGTCAGATACGCAGTATTTT. It specifies CASSSGSDTQYF. The rearrangement joins TRBV5-1 to TRBJ2-3; possible D gene TRBD2, 5 bases. V shed 3 bases and J shed 4 bases, with 6 bases lying between them. The CDR3 spans 12 residues. Per germline, CDR1 SGHRS and CDR2 YFSETQ.

The table lists this clone with a few counts. The chain uses TRBV14 and TRBJ1-2; D unclear. Germline V gene data show CDR1 as SGHDN and CDR2 as FVKESK. Trimming cost V 4 bases and J 2 bases, with 8 bases left between them. The CDR3 sequence is 13 residues long. The DNA for the CDR3 is TGTGCCAGCAGCCCTCAACAGAACTATGGCTACACCTTC. Amino acids: CASSPQQNYGYTF. The variable domain in full, completed from reference TRBV14 and TRBJ1-2, reads EAGVTQFPSHSVIEKGQTVTLRCDPISGHDNLYWYRRVMGKEIKFLLHFVKESKQDESGMPNNRFLAERTGGTYSTLKVQPAELEDSGVYFCASSPQQNYGYTFGSGTRLTVV.

The V call is TRBV7-9, the J call TRBJ1-3; the D gene is possibly TRBD1 (6 bases). The germline gives CDR1 SEHNR, CDR2 FQNEAQ (reference sequence). This CDR3 is 16 amino acids long. The germline V and J ends were trimmed by 5 bases and 6 bases, with 20 bases remaining between them. Here the CDR3 DNA reads TGTGCCAGCAGCCGGCCCGGGGGGGCCGGACTAAACACCATATATTTT. It translates to CASSRPGGAGLNTIYF.

Regarding this clone: Different DNA sequences within this sample yield the same CDR3. The rearrangement uses TRBV6-2 or TRBV6-3 and TRBJ1-1; D ambiguous. The ends were cut back, 5 bases at V and 8 bases at J, with 9 bases in the middle. The length of the CDR3 is 11 residues. Germline CDR1 and CDR2: MNHEY and SVGEGT. The CDR3 here is CASSPGLEAFF. In DNA form, the CDR3 reads TGTGCCAGCAGTCCCGGTCTAGAAGCTTTCTTT.

The V gene is TRBV7-9, the J gene TRBJ2-2; TRBD2 agrees at 12 bases. Looked up from germline, CDR1 is SEHNR and CDR2 is FQNEAQ (reference sequence). V gave up 5 bases and J gave up 3 bases; unmatched junction bases: 4. The CDR3 sequence is 16 residues long. The CDR3 sequence: CASSPGLAGYTGELFF. The DNA of the CDR3 is TGTGCCAGCAGCCCCGGACTAGCGGGATACACCGGGGAGCTGTTTTTT.

As DNA, the CDR3 is TGTGCCATCAGTGAGTCACAGGGGGCGCGAGGTGAAAAACTGTTTTTT. Encoded protein: CAISESQGARGEKLFF. The chain has TRBV10-3 and TRBJ1-4; 9 nucleotides agree with TRBD1. Germline loops: CDR1 ENHRY, CDR2 SYGVKD. With 0 bases clipped from V and 7 bases from J, the junction kept 6 bases outside the gene matches. This CDR3 spans 16 amino acids.

CDR3 in amino acids: CASSLWGGGLEAFF. As DNA, the CDR3 is TGTGCCAGCAGTTTATGGGGCGGGGGCCTTGAAGCTTTCTTT. The chain uses TRBV28 and TRBJ1-1; D possibly corresponds to TRBD1 (6 bases). CDR3 length equals 14 residues. Trimming pared 0 bases from V and 7 bases from J, leaving 12 bases between. Germline CDR1 reads MDHEN; CDR2 reads SYDVKM.